Listed below are T cell receptor beta chains from one sample, sequenced in a study of shared clonotypes between healthy human individuals. This table comes from immunoSEQ multiplex PCR, and its TCRdb copy is limited to in-frame clones, with some not included. The data hold about 510,000 clones, with 79% observed a single time. Sequencing used PBMCs. The receptor set was obtained from a woman aged 40 to 50 in good health. Some clones in this sample may be carry-over from other donors' samples. Each CDR3 is given with its conserved first and last residue. D genes are given only for firm matches. Size is omitted from some rows. Given values are once, few, many or a class for expanded clones.

clone size: .
D gene: .
V gene: TRBV28
J gene: TRBJ2-2
CDR3 protein: CASSYGVPGELFF
CDR3 DNA: TGTGCCAGCAGTTACGGAGTGCCCGGGGAGCTGTTTTTT

clone size: .
D gene: .
V gene: TRBV18
J gene: TRBJ1-2
CDR3 protein: CASSNRVGPYGYTF
CDR3 DNA: TGTGCCAGCTCAAACAGGGTGGGTCCCTATGGCTACACCTTC

clone size: .
D gene: .
V gene: TRBV4-1
J gene: TRBJ1-2
CDR3 protein: CASSPLLGMSYGYTF
CDR3 DNA: TGCGCCAGCAGCCCGCTTCTGGGGATGAGCTATGGCTACACCTTC

clone size: .
D gene: .
V gene: TRBV6-1
J gene: TRBJ1-2
CDR3 protein: CASSVEVGVGGAPYGYTF
CDR3 DNA: TGTGCCAGCAGTGTGGAGGTCGGGGTAGGGGGGGCACCCTATGGCTACACCTTC

clone size: .
D gene: .
V gene: TRBV5-8
J gene: TRBJ1-3
CDR3 protein: CASSFKGTGNTIYF
CDR3 DNA: TGTGCCAGCAGCTTTAAGGGAACTGGAAACACCATATATTTT

clone size: .
D gene: TRBD2
V gene: TRBV4-3
J gene: TRBJ2-5
CDR3 protein: CASSHASGQAETQYF
CDR3 DNA: TGCGCCAGCAGCCATGCTAGCGGTCAGGCAGAGACCCAGTACTTC

clone size: .
D gene: TRBD2
V gene: TRBV9
J gene: TRBJ2-7
CDR3 protein: CASSVAGDYNEQYF
CDR3 DNA: TGTGCCAGCAGCGTAGCGGGGGACTACAACGAGCAGTACTTC

clone size: .
D gene: .
V gene: TRBV16
J gene: TRBJ1-2
CDR3 protein: CASSQSLGFYGYTF
CDR3 DNA: TGTGCCAGCAGCCAATCCCTGGGATTCTATGGCTACACCTTC

clone size: .
D gene: .
V gene: TRBV2
J gene: TRBJ2-3
CDR3 protein: CASSPTTTGDTQYF
CDR3 DNA: TGTGCCAGCAGTCCTACGACCACAGGGGATACGCAGTATTTT

clone size: .
D gene: .
V gene: TRBV19
J gene: TRBJ2-1
CDR3 protein: CASNGGLGTYNEQFF
CDR3 DNA: TGTGCCAGTAACGGGGGGCTTGGGACCTACAATGAGCAGTTCTTC

clone size: few
D gene: TRBD1
V gene: TRBV18
J gene: TRBJ2-7
CDR3 protein: CASSPGTGGQGEQYF
CDR3 DNA: TGTGCCAGCTCACCTGGGACAGGGGGCCAGGGGGAGCAGTACTTC

clone size: once
D gene: .
V gene: TRBV5-1
J gene: TRBJ2-6
CDR3 protein: CASSLSSSSGANVLTF
CDR3 DNA: TGCGCCAGCAGCTTGAGCTCCAGCTCTGGGGCCAACGTCCTGACTTTC

clone size: .
D gene: TRBD1
V gene: TRBV29-1
J gene: TRBJ1-1
CDR3 protein: CSVESQGVNTEAFF
CDR3 DNA: TGCAGCGTTGAGAGTCAGGGGGTGAACACTGAAGCTTTCTTT

clone size: few
D gene: TRBD1
V gene: TRBV15
J gene: TRBJ1-2
CDR3 protein: CATSRPQGAGNHGYTF
CDR3 DNA: TGTGCCACCAGCAGACCCCAGGGGGCCGGCAATCATGGCTACACCTTC

clone size: .
D gene: .
V gene: TRBV7-2
J gene: TRBJ2-1
CDR3 protein: CASARGLGGSNEQFF
CDR3 DNA: TGTGCCAGCGCTAGGGGCTTGGGCGGTTCAAATGAGCAGTTCTTC

clone size: once
D gene: .
V gene: TRBV5-1
J gene: TRBJ2-7
CDR3 protein: CASSLVTGAGGFREQYF
CDR3 DNA: TGCGCCAGCAGCTTGGTTACAGGCGCCGGCGGGTTTCGCGAGCAGTACTTC

clone size: .
D gene: .
V gene: TRBV18
J gene: TRBJ2-5
CDR3 protein: CASSPLRDLPETQYF
CDR3 DNA: TGTGCCAGCTCACCACTCAGGGACTTGCCGGAGACCCAGTACTTC

clone size: few
D gene: .
V gene: TRBV9
J gene: TRBJ1-1
CDR3 protein: CASSVAPQGREAFF
CDR3 DNA: TGTGCCAGCAGCGTAGCCCCACAGGGTCGGGAAGCTTTCTTT

clone size: .
D gene: .
V gene: TRBV27
J gene: TRBJ2-3
CDR3 protein: CASSFLVGDTQYF
CDR3 DNA: TGTGCCAGCAGTTTCCTCGTCGGGGATACGCAGTATTTT

clone size: .
D gene: .
V gene: TRBV5-1
J gene: TRBJ2-1
CDR3 protein: CASSRTGLETSLYNEQFF
CDR3 DNA: TGCGCCAGCAGCAGGACAGGGCTAGAGACTAGCCTGTACAATGAGCAGTTCTTC

clone size: .
D gene: TRBD1
V gene: TRBV6-1
J gene: TRBJ2-7
CDR3 protein: CASSDGVLYTQGAAYEQYF
CDR3 DNA: TGTGCCAGCAGTGATGGGGTCCTCTACACTCAGGGGGCCGCCTACGAGCAGTACTTC

clone size: .
D gene: .
V gene: TRBV7-8
J gene: TRBJ1-2
CDR3 protein: CASSLSQGVGYTF
CDR3 DNA: TGTGCCAGCAGCTTATCCCAGGGTGTTGGCTACACCTTC

clone size: few
D gene: .
V gene: TRBV7-9
J gene: TRBJ2-6
CDR3 protein: CASSLGRDRVSGANVLTF
CDR3 DNA: TGTGCCAGCAGCTTAGGCCGGGACCGAGTCTCTGGGGCCAACGTCCTGACTTTC

clone size: few
D gene: .
V gene: TRBV19
J gene: TRBJ1-1
CDR3 protein: CASSLLGNTEAFF
CDR3 DNA: TGTGCCAGTAGTCTCCTTGGGAACACTGAAGCTTTCTTT

clone size: .
D gene: .
V gene: TRBV29-1
J gene: TRBJ1-4
CDR3 protein: CSVSKRQAPANEKLFF
CDR3 DNA: TGCAGCGTCAGCAAAAGACAAGCACCGGCGAATGAAAAACTGTTTTTT

clone size: .
D gene: .
V gene: TRBV7-3
J gene: TRBJ2-3
CDR3 protein: CASSLGYAGDTQYF
CDR3 DNA: TGTGCCAGCAGCTTAGGCTACGCTGGGGATACGCAGTATTTT

clone size: .
D gene: .
V gene: TRBV19
J gene: TRBJ1-1
CDR3 protein: CASSMNRGTEAFF
CDR3 DNA: TGTGCCAGTAGTATGAATCGAGGGACTGAAGCTTTCTTT

clone size: .
D gene: .
V gene: TRBV11-2
J gene: TRBJ2-7
CDR3 protein: CASSWTPEHEQYF
CDR3 DNA: TGTGCCAGCAGTTGGACACCAGAGCACGAGCAGTACTTC

clone size: .
D gene: TRBD2
V gene: TRBV5-1
J gene: TRBJ2-5
CDR3 protein: CASSPSTSGRETQYF
CDR3 DNA: TGCGCCAGCAGCCCATCGACTAGCGGGCGAGAGACCCAGTACTTC

clone size: few
D gene: .
V gene: TRBV7-3
J gene: TRBJ1-3
CDR3 protein: CASSSGTGNTIYF
CDR3 DNA: TGTGCCAGCAGCTCCGGTACTGGAAACACCATATATTTT

clone size: many
D gene: TRBD1
V gene: TRBV5-4
J gene: TRBJ2-3
CDR3 protein: CASSKTGGGIDTQYF
CDR3 DNA: TGTGCCAGCAGCAAAACAGGGGGCGGTATCGATACGCAGTATTTT

clone size: .
D gene: .
V gene: TRBV7-8
J gene: TRBJ1-5
CDR3 protein: CASSLVPKDQPQHF
CDR3 DNA: TGTGCCAGCAGCTTAGTCCCCAAGGATCAGCCCCAGCATTTT

clone size: .
D gene: .
V gene: TRBV19
J gene: TRBJ1-4
CDR3 protein: CASSIGRGVEKLFF
CDR3 DNA: TGTGCCAGTAGTATAGGCCGCGGGGTTGAAAAACTGTTTTTT

clone size: .
D gene: .
V gene: TRBV5-4
J gene: TRBJ2-3
CDR3 protein: CASSRDGTDTQYF
CDR3 DNA: TGTGCCAGCAGCCGGGACGGCACAGATACGCAGTATTTT

clone size: .
D gene: .
V gene: TRBV4-3
J gene: TRBJ2-5
CDR3 protein: CASSQDLKETQYF
CDR3 DNA: TGCGCCAGCAGCCAAGATCTAAAGGAGACCCAGTACTTC

clone size: .
D gene: .
V gene: TRBV5-1
J gene: TRBJ1-4
CDR3 protein: CASSRTATNEKLFF
CDR3 DNA: TGCGCCAGCAGCAGGACAGCAACTAATGAAAAACTGTTTTTT

clone size: .
D gene: TRBD2
V gene: TRBV9
J gene: TRBJ2-5
CDR3 protein: CASSVSISGNSQETQYF
CDR3 DNA: TGTGCCAGCAGCGTTTCGATTAGCGGGAACTCCCAAGAGACCCAGTACTTC

clone size: .
D gene: .
V gene: TRBV29-1
J gene: TRBJ2-7
CDR3 protein: CSVERESPYEQYF
CDR3 DNA: TGCAGCGTTGAAAGGGAGTCCCCCTACGAGCAGTACTTC

clone size: .
D gene: .
V gene: TRBV7-9
J gene: TRBJ1-1
CDR3 protein: CASSIDPGGTEAFF
CDR3 DNA: TGTGCCAGCAGCATCGACCCCGGAGGGACTGAAGCTTTCTTT

clone size: .
D gene: TRBD1
V gene: TRBV29-1
J gene: TRBJ2-2
CDR3 protein: CSVGDRAGELFF
CDR3 DNA: TGCAGCGTCGGGGACAGGGCCGGGGAGCTGTTTTTT

clone size: .
D gene: TRBD1
V gene: TRBV7-3
J gene: TRBJ2-7
CDR3 protein: CASSRQGGYEQYF
CDR3 DNA: TGTGCCAGCAGCCGACAGGGGGGGTACGAGCAGTACTTC

clone size: once
D gene: .
V gene: TRBV7-9
J gene: TRBJ2-6
CDR3 protein: CASSHSGANVLTF
CDR3 DNA: TGTGCCAGCAGCCACTCGGGGGCCAACGTCCTGACTTTC

clone size: .
D gene: TRBD2
V gene: TRBV4-1
J gene: TRBJ2-2
CDR3 protein: CASSPGTSVNTGELFF
CDR3 DNA: TGCGCCAGCAGCCCCGGGACTAGCGTGAACACCGGGGAGCTGTTTTTT

clone size: .
D gene: .
V gene: TRBV28
J gene: TRBJ2-7
CDR3 protein: CASSFWARRGAVTYEQYF
CDR3 DNA: TGTGCCAGCAGTTTTTGGGCCCGTCGGGGAGCGGTTACCTACGAGCAGTACTTC

clone size: .
D gene: TRBD2
V gene: TRBV7-9
J gene: TRBJ2-7
CDR3 protein: CASSLARGGVSYEQYF
CDR3 DNA: TGTGCCAGCAGCTTAGCGCGGGGGGGCGTATCCTACGAGCAGTACTTC